This T cell receptor beta chain appears in the sequencing data of a study of blood T cell repertoires in COVID-19. Whole-study context: Both acute and convalescent COVID-19 samples were obtained from the United States, Italy and Spain. The cDNA or gDNA used as material had been derived from T cells, B-cell-depleted T cells, or PBMCs.

In the original processing: Estimates of nucleated cell counts were drawn from the amplification of reference gene primers. Repertoires were generated with immunoSEQ multiplex PCR, while TCRdb's copy carries only in-frame clones and drops some. V and J calls and clone size are those listed in that table; D and trimming were worked out from the DNA. The table shows fewer than 45,000 clones, with around 70% occurring only once. This clonotype originated in a man aged 65 to 79 with COVID-19, enrolled during active disease. Specimen: peripheral blood.

CDR3 DNA: TGTGCCAGCACCGCGGGACTAGCGGGAGTCCACGAGCAGTACTTC. Translating it yields CASTAGLAGVHEQYF. The chain recombines TRBV27 with TRBJ2-7; 14 bases map to TRBD2. The J segment lost 5 bases and the V segment lost 7 bases, leaving 7 bases of the junction unmatched. The CDR3 contains 15 residues. Germline CDR1 MNHEY, CDR2 SMNVEV (reference sequence).